This T cell receptor (beta chain) stems from a study of blood T cell repertoires in COVID-19. Looking at the study overall: Spain, Italy and the United States supplied samples that represented acute and convalescent COVID-19. Nucleic acid was either cDNA or gDNA, and it came from T cells, B-cell-depleted T cells, or PBMCs.

In the original workflow: Scientists estimated how many nucleated cells there were by amplifying reference gene primers. The assay was immunoSEQ multiplex PCR, and TCRdb's table has in-frame clones only and misses some. The DNA was the basis for D and trimming; V, J and clone size are from that table. Counted here are roughly 480,000 clones, 89% occurring once; the ten biggest clones make up 0.8% to 0.9%. Trimming pared 3 bases from V and 8 bases from J, leaving 21 bases between. The germline V gene encodes CDR1 SGDLS and CDR2 YYNGEE. CDR3 length: 16 residues. This chain connects TRBV9 to TRBJ2-1, with D maybe TRBD2 (6 bases). This receptor was identified in a young man with COVID-19, enrolled during active disease. What was sequenced was peripheral blood. The CDR3 loop reads CASSAPAGPETHEQFF. The CDR3 region has the DNA TGTGCCAGCAGCGCTCCCGCGGGGCCAGAGACACATGAGCAGTTCTTC.